This T cell receptor (beta chain) was found in a study of blood T cell repertoires in COVID-19. For the study at large: T cells, B-cell-depleted T cells, or PBMCs supplied cDNA or gDNA.

Between the trimmed V and J ends, which lost 2 bases and 6 bases, there was a span of 13 bases. The CDR3 runs 14 residues. The germline V gene encodes CDR1 SGHTA and CDR2 FQGNSA. As processed by the authors: Amplifying reference gene primers gave estimates of nucleated cell counts. Sequencing was performed with immunoSEQ multiplex PCR; in TCRdb, only in-frame clones are kept and a portion is missing. D and trimming come from the DNA, and the V and J calls and clone size come from that table. Of around 70,000 clones in the sample, roughly 84% are singletons; the top ten hold less than 8%. This receptor was identified in a man between 45 and 60 years old with active COVID-19. Source material: peripheral blood. The chain uses TRBV7-2 and TRBJ1-2; tentative D call: TRBD1 (6 bases). CDR3 in DNA: TGTGCCAGCAGCTTAAGGGGGGGGCGCCATGGCTACACCTTC. Its translation is CASSLRGGRHGYTF.